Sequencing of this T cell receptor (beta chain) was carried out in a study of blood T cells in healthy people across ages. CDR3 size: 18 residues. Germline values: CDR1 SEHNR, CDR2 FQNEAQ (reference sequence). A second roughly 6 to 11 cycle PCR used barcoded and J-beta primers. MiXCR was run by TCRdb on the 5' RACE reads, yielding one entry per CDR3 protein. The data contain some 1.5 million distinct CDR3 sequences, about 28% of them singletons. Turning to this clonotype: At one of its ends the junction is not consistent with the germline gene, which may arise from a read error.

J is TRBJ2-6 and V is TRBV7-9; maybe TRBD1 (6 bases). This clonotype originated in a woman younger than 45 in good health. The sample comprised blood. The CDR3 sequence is CSSSLKVRGTLLSNVLTF. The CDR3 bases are TGTTCCAGCAGCCTAAAAGTGAGGGGGACACTTCTAAGCAACGTCCTGACTTTC.